A selection of T cell receptor beta chains follows, all from one sample in a study of cytomegalovirus exposure and HLA in healthy donors. This table comes from immunoSEQ multiplex PCR, and its TCRdb copy is limited to in-frame clones, with some not included. This table has some 320,000 clones, about nine tenths appearing once. Sequencing was carried out using PBMCs. All receptors come from a woman in her twenties or thirties in good health and CMV-seropositive. The conserved cysteine and the conserved F or W are not part of the CDR3 here.

v_gene | CDR3aa
TRBV9 | ASSVGGTSGAQETQY
TRBV30 | AWGTGVTGELF
TRBV9 | ASSRDTLYEQY
TRBV7-2 | ASSFRDRGQF
TRBV5-1 | ASSFRQGYNEQY
TRBV5-1 | ASSLAGADYEQY
TRBV27 | ASSPRGGPTYGYT
TRBV15 | ATKGPHRGGANVLT
TRBV5-1 | ASSWGQGATSEQF
TRBV4-1 | ASSQGSRTGGNQPQH
TRBV7-6 | ASSLEVGSYNEQF
TRBV28 | ASSLVARELF
TRBV5-1 | ASSLGPGGGDTEAF
TRBV4-1 | ASSQTQTGFRDEQY
TRBV29-1 | SAAQGAYEQY
TRBV9 | ASSARTHQETQY
TRBV7-8 | ASSLARRVQPQH
TRBV28 | ASSFGGTGNTIY
TRBV27 | ASSHPLRGYEQF
TRBV27 | ASSRGVAGENIQY
TRBV5-1 | AILLLFYEQY
TRBV29-1 | SVGRDTSYNEQF
TRBV5-1 | ASSLASGGRPTSDNEQF
TRBV7-9 | ASMAGDPYEQY
TRBV23-1 | ASSQSRTENTGELF
TRBV4-1 | ASSPSRGGDYGYT
TRBV9 | ASSFPGVYEQY
TRBV28 | ASTSGGRELF
TRBV27 | ASSPGLAGINEQF
TRBV27 | ASSPFAAGSEQF
TRBV7-6 | ASSRTGSTNEKLF
TRBV15 | ATSNGKQVGYEQY
TRBV4-2 | ASSQDGTSRYQETQY